This record concerns one T cell receptor (beta chain) sequence. Looked up from germline, CDR1 is SQVTM and CDR2 is ANQGSEA. The CDR3 covers 13 residues. V lost 8 bases and J 3 bases, leaving 13 bases between the germline ends. TCRdb called the reads again in MiXCR, with one record for every CDR3 protein. The repertoire holds about 600,000 distinct CDR3 sequences, roughly 24% seen once, with less than 9.5% in the top ten. This sample stems from a study of T cell repertoires in cytomegalovirus infection. What was sequenced was CD8+ T cells from PBMCs. This chain connects TRBV29-1 to TRBJ2-2; D ambiguous. This clonotype was obtained from a human donor in good health (CMV status not recorded). Some clones in this sample may be carry-over from other donors' samples. Written as DNA, the CDR3 is TGCAGCTCCCCCCGGAGTGACACCGGGGAGCTGTTTTTT. Residues: CSSPRSDTGELFF.